One sample yielded the 12 T cell receptor beta chains listed below, sequenced in a study of regulatory T cells in long-lasting Graves disease. Building the TCR beta libraries relied on iRepertoire HTBI primers, and CDR3 regions underwent Arm-PCR. One entry per CDR3 protein, called by TCRdb with MiXCR from the multiplex PCR reads. The repertoire consists of about 560,000 distinct CDR3 sequences, with approximately 16% occurring once and the leading ten covering 12%. Specified time point: newly diagnosed GD, antithyroid drugs for less than 3 months. After RNA was extracted from PBMCs, the TCR library was made from it. The same data also contributed to another study, on T cells in Graves' hyperthyroidism and ophthalmopathy.

The sample here was peripheral blood mononuclear cells (PBMCs), taken at new diagnosis, from a patient treated with antithyroid drugs. Every receptor here comes from a man aged 18 to 29 with Graves disease.

The sample holds a few counts of this clonotype. This rearrangement joins TRBV28 to TRBJ1-4; D perhaps matches TRBD1 (6 bases). Germline CDR1 is MDHEN and CDR2 is SYDVKM. The length of the CDR3 is 15 residues. V lost 6 bases to trimming and J lost 7 bases, with 18 bases between them. This chain's CDR3 is CASRPTGYVREKLFF. The CDR3 bases are TGTGCCAGCAGGCCTACAGGGTACGTTCGTGAAAAACTGTTTTTT.

This clonotype was picked up a small number of times. J is TRBJ2-7 and V is TRBV6-1; 12 nucleotides line up with TRBD2. The CDR3 is made up of 14 amino acids. Trimming took 6 bases from V and 4 from J; bases not matched to a gene: 4. CDR1 is MNHNS, CDR2 SASEGT, per germline. CDR3 bases: TGTGCCAGCAGGAGGACTAGCGGGATATACGAGCAGTACTTC. Protein sequence: CASRRTSGIYEQYF.

There are a few counts of this clonotype. The chain joins TRBV2 to TRBJ1-3; weak D call: TRBD1 (6 bases). Germline V gives CDR1 SNHLY, CDR2 FYNNEI. This CDR3 region has 18 residues. V was pared by 3 bases and J by 2 bases, with 20 bases between. This CDR3 reads CASSDYPPDSGPGNTIYF. The CDR3 bases are TGTGCCAGCAGTGATTACCCCCCGGACAGTGGGCCTGGAAACACCATATATTTT.

This clonotype was detected a few times. The V gene is TRBV12-3 or TRBV12-4, the J gene TRBJ2-1, with 8 bases fitting TRBD1. The CDR3 is made up of 14 amino acids. V was pared by 6 bases and J by 9 bases, with 10 bases of the junction left unmatched. The CDR3 region is CASRSGTGSIEQFF. CDR3 DNA sequence: TGTGCCAGCAGATCCGGGACAGGAAGTATTGAGCAGTTCTTC.

This chain joins TRBV7-2 and TRBJ1-5, with 11 bases that match TRBD1. The CDR3 totals 15 residues. V trimming: 5 bases; J trimming: 6 bases; junction bases outside the gene matches: 6. Germline values: CDR1 SGHTA, CDR2 FQGNSA. The CDR3 spells CASSRLGQGVQPQHF. The CDR3, as DNA: TGTGCCAGCAGCCGCTTGGGACAGGGGGTTCAGCCCCAGCATTTT.

The V call is TRBV11-2, the J call TRBJ2-2; no definite D call. The germline CDR1 and CDR2 sequences are SGHAT and FQNNGV. Trimming cost V 0 bases and J 4 bases, with 6 bases left between them. This CDR3 contains 14 residues. The CDR3 nucleotides read TGTGCCAGCAGCTTAGATTTCAGCACCGGGGAGCTGTTTTTT. Protein product: CASSLDFSTGELFF.

Ten or more counts support this clonotype. The V and J genes are TRBV2 and TRBJ2-1, with 10 bases matching TRBD2. Germline V CDR1 and CDR2: SNHLY, FYNNEI. This CDR3 comprises 15 residues. V trimming: 8 bases; J trimming: 6 bases; junction bases outside the gene matches: 10. The CDR3 loop reads CASSRSAGGLNEQFF. CDR3 nucleotide sequence: TGTGCCAGCTCCAGATCAGCGGGAGGGCTCAATGAGCAGTTCTTC.

Regarding this clonotype: This clone may be a read error of a much larger clone one base away. J is TRBJ1-1 and V is TRBV28; 7 nucleotides agree with TRBD1. The V and J ends lost 5 bases and 9 bases, in that order; junction bases with no gene match: 6. Germline CDR1 reads MDHEN; CDR2 reads SYDVKM. The CDR3 spans 12 residues. In nucleotides, the CDR3 is TGTGCCAGCAGTGACAGGGAGGCCCAAGCTTTCTTT. Translating gives CASSDREAQAFF.

This clonotype has at least ten counts. The chain is built from TRBV5-1 and TRBJ1-2; D gene uncertain. Germline CDR1 reads SGHRS; CDR2 reads YFSETQ. The CDR3 loop spans 13 amino acids. Trimming took off 4 bases at V and 4 bases at J, with 11 bases between the two ends. CDR3 in amino acids: CASSPAGSYGYTF. The CDR3 bases are TGCGCCAGCAGCCCGGCGGGGAGCTATGGCTACACCTTC.

J is TRBJ1-1 and V is TRBV19; no clear D. Germline V gives CDR1 LNHDA, CDR2 SQIVND (reference sequence). The V end was cut by 3 bases, the J end by 5 bases, with 13 bases between. There are 14 residues in the CDR3. The CDR3: CASSMEGFATEAFF. DNA of the CDR3: TGTGCCAGTAGTATGGAAGGGTTTGCGACTGAAGCTTTCTTT. The full variable domain, in which reference TRBV19 and TRBJ1-1 provide the parts outside the CDR3, is DGGITQSPKYLFRKEGQNVTLSCEQNLNHDAMYWYRQDPGQGLRLIYYSQIVNDFQKGDIAEGYSVSREKKESFPLTVTSAQKNPTAFYLCASSMEGFATEAFFGQGTRLTVV.

The genes are TRBV7-9 and TRBJ1-2; D call uncertain. V gave up 5 bases and J gave up 4 bases, with 14 bases separating them. The germline CDR1 and CDR2 sequences are SEHNR and FQNEAQ (reference sequence). This CDR3 spans 14 amino acids. CDR3 region: CASSLTGQTYGYTF. The CDR3 DNA sequence: TGTGCCAGCAGCCTAACTGGGCAGACCTATGGCTACACCTTC.

This clonotype came up a few times. V gene TRBV2 combines with J gene TRBJ2-1, with 11 positions matching TRBD2. This CDR3 is built from 17 residues. Trimming at V came to 11 bases and at J to 8 bases, leaving 20 bases not matched to a gene. Per germline, CDR1 SNHLY and CDR2 FYNNEI. Here the CDR3 DNA reads TGTGCCCAAATCCCACTAGCGGGAGATGGGGGCATCCATGAGCAGTTCTTC. This translates into CAQIPLAGDGGIHEQFF.